The clone carrying this TCR beta chain appeared a few times. Its antigen is still unknown. The data were taken from a study of metastatic and nonmetastatic thyroid tumors. Study-level findings and limits: Across blood and tumor, TCR beta diversity in malignant thyroid tumors was reportedly significantly higher than in benign nodules.

MiXCR re-clonotyped the PCR reads for TCRdb. The table shows 15,000 to 20,000 clones, with less than 30% occurring only once. In germline, CDR1 is DFQATT, CDR2 SNEGSKA (reference sequence). The V and J ends lost 3 bases and 7 bases respectively, with 15 bases between them. This CDR3 has 13 amino acids. All patients were untreated before thyroid surgery. The sequenced material came from tumor tissue. This clonotype was sampled from a female donor with papillary thyroid cancer or a benign thyroid nodule (not recorded which). Some clones in this sample may be carry-over from other donors' samples. The chain links TRBV20-1 to TRBJ2-5; a weak D match, TRBD2 (5 bases). The CDR3 nucleotides are TGCAGTGCTAGTGAGGGTCTAGTTGGGACCCAGTACTTC. Amino acids: CSASEGLVGTQYF.